The 28 T cell receptor beta chains below come from one sample, sequenced in a study of T cell responses to AZD1222 COVID-19 vaccine. This table comes from immunoSEQ multiplex PCR, and its TCRdb copy is limited to in-frame clones, with some not included. The sample yields 150,000 to 200,000 clones, approximately 90% seen once. The input for sequencing was peripheral blood, taken on day 0 of AZD1222 vaccination. Receptor source: an adult in good health.

The chain is built from TRBV10-1 and TRBJ2-1; D may be TRBD2 (7 bases). Trimming stripped 0 bases from V and 6 bases from J, with 9 bases between. CDR3 length: 14 amino acids. CDR1 is WNHNN, CDR2 SYGVQD, per germline (reference sequence). DNA of the CDR3: TGCGCCAGCAGTGAGTCGCGGGGGCCCAATGAGCAGTTCTTC. This sequence encodes CASSESRGPNEQFF.

The chain carries TRBV29-1 and TRBJ1-2; perhaps TRBD1 as D (6 bases). Trimming removed 4 bases at V and 4 bases at J, with 7 bases between. The CDR3 has 11 amino acids. Germline values: CDR1 SQVTM, CDR2 ANQGSEA. In DNA form, the CDR3 reads TGCAGCGTTGGACAGGTCTATGGCTACACCTTC. Protein product: CSVGQVYGYTF.

This chain uses TRBV16 with TRBJ1-2, with TRBD1 matching 7 bases. CDR3 length equals 14 residues. Trimming cost V 2 bases and J 8 bases; bases outside gene matches: 8. CDR1 and CDR2 from the germline V gene are KGHSY and FQNENV. In DNA, the CDR3 is TGTGCCAGCAGCCAAATAAAGGGGGCGAAGGGCTACACCTTC. The encoded protein is CASSQIKGAKGYTF. Together with reference TRBV16 and TRBJ1-2, the CDR3 gives the full variable domain: GEEVAQTPKHLVRGEGQKAKLYCAPIKGHSYVFWYQQVLKNEFKFLISFQNENVFDETGMPKERFSAKCLPNSPCSLEIQATKLEDSAVYFCASSQIKGAKGYTFGSGTRLTVV.

The chain couples TRBV6-5 to TRBJ1-6; 7 positions agree with TRBD1. V lost 9 bases and J lost 5; bases outside the gene matches: 7. The CDR3 is 14 residues long. Germline values: CDR1 MNHEY, CDR2 SVGAGI. CDR3: CASTRDRHNSPLHF. CDR3 nucleotides: TGTGCCAGTACCCGGGACAGACATAATTCACCCCTCCACTTT.

The CDR3 region is CAWSVQRNEKLFF. CDR3 in DNA: TGTGCCTGGAGTGTTCAAAGGAATGAAAAACTGTTTTTT. This chain joins TRBV30 and TRBJ1-4; D is uncertain. CDR1 is GTSNPN, CDR2 SVGIG, per germline (reference sequence). This CDR3 comprises 13 residues. V lost 0 bases to trimming and J lost 5 bases, with 7 bases between them.

This chain connects TRBV3-1 (or the pseudogene TRBV3-2) to TRBJ2-2, with 8 bases aligning to TRBD2. The length of the CDR3 is 16 residues. V shed 6 bases, J shed 1 base, and the junction held 7 bases outside the gene matches. CDR1 and CDR2 from the germline V gene are LGHDT and YNNKEL (reference sequence). This CDR3 is CASSPLLAGNTGELFF. The CDR3 bases are TGTGCCAGCAGTCCCCTCCTAGCGGGGAACACCGGGGAGCTGTTTTTT.

This chain joins TRBV5-4 and TRBJ2-3; D gene unclear. Germline CDR1 and CDR2: SGHNT and YYREEE (reference sequence). Trimming shortened V by 3 bases and J by 1 base, and 12 bases separated the two germline ends. This CDR3 is built from 15 residues. CDR3 residues: CASSYGRMGTDTQYF. The CDR3 region has the DNA TGTGCCAGCAGCTACGGACGGATGGGCACAGATACGCAGTATTTT.

The V call is TRBV28, the J call TRBJ2-5, with 9 positions matching TRBD2. Looked up from germline, CDR1 is MDHEN and CDR2 is SYDVKM. Losses at the gene ends were 5 bases for V and 5 bases for J; bases not matched to a gene: 15. The CDR3 is made up of 17 amino acids. The DNA for the CDR3 is TGTGCCAGCAGTCTAAGAGGAATAGCGGGAGCGGGGGAGACCCAGTACTTC. It encodes CASSLRGIAGAGETQYF.

This sequence joins TRBV10-3 and TRBJ2-2; the D gene is possibly TRBD1 (6 bases). Deletions cut 9 bases from V and 2 bases from J, with 16 bases between. CDR1 is ENHRY, CDR2 SYGVKD, per germline. The CDR3 is 15 amino acids. As DNA, the CDR3 is TGTGCCATAGCCAGGGGTCGCACAAACACCGGGGAGCTGTTTTTT. Protein product: CAIARGRTNTGELFF.

The chain has TRBV6-2 or TRBV6-3 and TRBJ2-1, with 9 bases fitting TRBD2. CDR1 and CDR2 from the germline V gene are MNHEY and SVGEGT. Unmatched junction bases numbered 2, after V lost 5 bases and J lost 3 bases. CDR3 size: 14 residues. CDR3 protein: CASSKTSGYNEQFF. CDR3 coding DNA: TGTGCCAGCAGTAAGACTAGCGGCTACAATGAGCAGTTCTTC.

The rearrangement links TRBV19 to TRBJ1-2, with 7 bases matching TRBD1. The V and J ends lost 6 bases and 4 bases, in that order; junction bases with no gene match: 2. Germline V gene sequence: CDR1 LNHDA, CDR2 SQIVND (reference sequence). There are 12 residues in the CDR3. The CDR3 nucleotides read TGTGCCAGTAGACAGGGGCCCTATGGCTACACCTTC. Its translation: CASRQGPYGYTF.

This clone came up once. The chain recombines TRBV15 with TRBJ1-2; 9 nucleotides line up with TRBD1. The ends lost 5 bases at V and 5 bases at J; junction bases unmatched: 3. CDR3 length: 13 residues. Germline V CDR1 and CDR2: LNHNV, YYDKDF (reference sequence). The CDR3 here is CATSGGQGYGYTF. The CDR3 nucleotides are TGTGCCACCAGCGGCGGACAGGGGTATGGCTACACCTTC.

This clone was seen only a few times. The chain carries TRBV5-6 and TRBJ1-2, with D unclear. This CDR3 has 11 amino acids. V was cut by 0 bases and J by 7 bases, with 4 bases left in between. Per germline, CDR1 SGHDT and CDR2 YYEEEE. The CDR3: CASSLVSGYTF. The CDR3 bases are TGTGCCAGCAGCTTGGTCAGTGGCTACACCTTC.

The chain joins TRBV11-2 to TRBJ1-2; 7 nucleotides line up with TRBD1. The trim removed 5 bases at V and 3 bases at J, leaving 3 bases unmatched. Per the germline V gene, CDR1 is SGHAT and CDR2 is FQNNGV. This CDR3 is built from 13 residues. The chain's CDR3 is CASSQGQDYGYTF. DNA of the CDR3: TGTGCCAGCAGCCAAGGACAGGACTATGGCTACACCTTC.

CDR3 residues: CASSPPLAGANYNEQFF. In nucleotides, the CDR3 is TGTGCCAGCTCACCACCCTTAGCGGGAGCCAACTACAATGAGCAGTTCTTC. The chain joins TRBV18 to TRBJ2-1; 9 bases match TRBD2. The junction had 6 bases not matched to a gene; V was cut back by 0 bases and J by 3 bases. This CDR3 has 17 amino acids. Germline assignment: CDR1 KGHSH and CDR2 LQKENI.

The V call is TRBV18, the J call TRBJ1-5; 11 bases line up with TRBD1. Germline loops: CDR1 KGHSH, CDR2 LQKENI. The CDR3 runs 15 residues. V lost 6 bases, J lost 9 bases, and 10 bases stayed unmatched. The CDR3 loop is CASSSDRGRIRPQHF. DNA of the CDR3: TGTGCCAGCTCGTCGGACAGGGGGCGGATACGGCCCCAGCATTTT.

In this sample, this clone turned up once. The V call is TRBV2, the J call TRBJ1-6, with no clear D. Germline CDR1 is SNHLY and CDR2 is FYNNEI. V shed 6 bases and J shed 6 bases, with 12 bases lying between them. There are 14 residues in the CDR3. CDR3 sequence (DNA): TGTGCCAGCAGCCGAGAGGCCACTAATTCACCCCTCCACTTT. Translated, it gives CASSREATNSPLHF.

This chain uses TRBV24-1 with TRBJ2-2; D not certain. Per the germline V gene, CDR1 is KGHDR and CDR2 is SFDVKD. V was pared by 4 bases and J by 4 bases, with 3 bases between. CDR3 length: 12 residues. CDR3 protein: CATSESTGELFF. In nucleotides, the CDR3 is TGTGCCACCAGTGAATCCACCGGGGAGCTGTTTTTT.

This rearrangement joins TRBV6-5 to TRBJ2-3; perhaps TRBD2 as D (5 bases). The CDR3 contains 14 residues. Germline V gene sequence: CDR1 MNHEY, CDR2 SVGAGI. The CDR3 loop is CVTAVGIATDTQYF. Written as DNA, the CDR3 is TGTGTTACAGCGGTCGGGATTGCGACAGATACGCAGTATTTT.

V usage is TRBV7-4 and J usage is TRBJ1-5; TRBD1 is a possible D gene (5 bases). V shed 5 bases and J shed 6 bases, with 29 bases lying between them. CDR1 SGHVT and CDR2 SQSDAQ come from the germline V gene. CDR3 size: 19 residues. The CDR3 reads CASSPRFRQLGRTGQPQHF. The CDR3 nucleotides are TGTGCCAGCAGCCCCAGATTTAGACAGTTGGGAAGGACTGGTCAGCCCCAGCATTTT.

With respect to this clone: Other DNA sequences of this sample code for an identical CDR3. The gene calls are TRBV9 and TRBJ2-1; unclear D gene. Germline V lookup: CDR1 SGDLS, CDR2 YYNGEE. V was cut by 2 bases and J by 2 bases, with 5 bases left in between. CDR3 length: 13 amino acids. The CDR3 loop reads CASSVGTYNEQFF. The CDR3 nucleotides are TGTGCCAGCAGCGTCGGCACCTACAATGAGCAGTTCTTC.

V gene TRBV7-9 combines with J gene TRBJ2-2; D remains unclear. V shed 0 bases and J shed 3 bases, with 5 bases lying between them. The germline CDR1 and CDR2 sequences are SEHNR and FQNEAQ (reference sequence). The length of the CDR3 is 14 residues. The CDR3 bases are TGTGCCAGCAGCTTAGCCCGCCACACCGGGGAGCTGTTTTTT. Translation: CASSLARHTGELFF.

The chain links TRBV7-9 to TRBJ2-5; TRBD2 might be the D (5 bases). V lost 3 bases and J 0 bases, leaving 14 bases between the germline ends. Germline CDR1 SEHNR, CDR2 FQNEAQ (reference sequence). This CDR3 contains 16 residues. CDR3 loop: CASSLGRGLYQETQYF. The CDR3 bases are TGTGCCAGCAGCTTGGGCCGGGGATTATACCAAGAGACCCAGTACTTC.

V usage is TRBV7-3 and J usage is TRBJ2-1; a weak D match, TRBD2 (6 bases). V shed 5 bases and J shed 5 bases, with 16 bases lying between them. The V gene's germline CDR1 is SGHTA and CDR2 FQGTGA. CDR3 size: 15 residues. The CDR3 DNA sequence: TGTGCCAGCAGCCCACATGTTAGCGGCCACAATGAGCAGTTCTTC. The encoded protein is CASSPHVSGHNEQFF.

This chain connects TRBV20-1 to TRBJ2-1; D gene ambiguous. V lost 3 bases and J lost 5, with 5 bases in between. Looked up from germline, CDR1 is DFQATT and CDR2 is SNEGSKA (reference sequence). This CDR3 region has 11 residues. CDR3 region: CSASENNEQFF. CDR3 nucleotide sequence: TGCAGTGCTAGTGAAAACAATGAGCAGTTCTTC.

The V and J genes are TRBV5-4 and TRBJ1-2; 10 bases agree with TRBD1. CDR1 and CDR2 (germline): SGHNT, YYREEE (reference sequence). CDR3 length: 16 residues. The ends lost 0 bases at V and 4 bases at J; junction bases unmatched: 6. The CDR3 nucleotides are TGTGCCAGCAGCTTGGGTAGACAGGGGGCAGGCTATGGCTACACCTTC. Its protein is CASSLGRQGAGYGYTF.

The chain carries TRBV5-8 and TRBJ1-5; TRBD1 is a possible D gene (6 bases). V was trimmed by 4 bases and J by 2 bases, leaving 10 bases between them. Germline V CDR1 and CDR2: SGHTS, YDEGEE. The CDR3 contains 14 residues. The CDR3: CASSPQGRNQPQHF. In DNA form, the CDR3 reads TGTGCCAGCAGCCCCCAGGGGCGCAATCAGCCCCAGCATTTT.

The genes are TRBV20-1 and TRBJ1-5, with a tentative D call TRBD1 (5 bases). This CDR3 has 14 amino acids. Germline V gene data show CDR1 as DFQATT and CDR2 as SNEGSKA (reference sequence). Trimming shortened V by 3 bases and J by 3 bases, and 12 bases separated the two germline ends. CDR3 amino acids: CSASGATVNQPQHF. The CDR3 coding sequence is TGCAGTGCTAGTGGGGCAACAGTCAATCAGCCCCAGCATTTT.